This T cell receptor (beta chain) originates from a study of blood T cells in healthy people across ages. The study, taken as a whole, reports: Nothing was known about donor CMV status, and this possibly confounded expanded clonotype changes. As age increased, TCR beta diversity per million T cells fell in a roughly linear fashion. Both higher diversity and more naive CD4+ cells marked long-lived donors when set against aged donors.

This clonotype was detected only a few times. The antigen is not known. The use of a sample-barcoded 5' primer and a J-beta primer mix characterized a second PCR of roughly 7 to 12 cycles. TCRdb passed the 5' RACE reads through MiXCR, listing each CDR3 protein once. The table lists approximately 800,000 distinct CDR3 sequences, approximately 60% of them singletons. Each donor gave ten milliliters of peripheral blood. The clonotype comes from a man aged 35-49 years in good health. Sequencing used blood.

The CDR3 reads CSAQKREGVYEQYF. CDR3 DNA: TGCAGTGCGCAAAAGCGGGAGGGGGTCTACGAGCAGTACTTC. The rearrangement links TRBV20-1 to TRBJ2-7; 10 bases are shared with TRBD2. CDR3 length: 14 residues. V was pared by 6 bases and J by 3 bases, with 8 bases of the junction left unmatched. Germline V gives CDR1 DFQATT, CDR2 SNEGSKA (reference sequence).